This is a list of T cell receptor beta chains from one sample in a study of T-cell reconstitution after alpha-beta-depleted transplantation in children. TCRdb fed the PCR reads into MiXCR, producing one record per CDR3 protein. This sample carries more than 200,000 distinct CDR3 sequences, about 8.4% of them seen once, and the ten largest clones take approximately 40%. This sample comprised PBMCs, mostly from graft donor cells, obtained 360 days after TCRalphabeta/CD19-depleted stem cell transplant. The source is a male patient aged 2 to 10 who had a stem cell transplant for acute myeloid leukemia, so the T cells may come from the graft donor. Both conserved end residues are part of each CDR3. Fields, in order: J gene, D gene, clone size, V gene, CDR3 DNA, CDR3 protein. D genes are given only for firm matches. Clone size is stated in some rows and not others, as once, few, many or a class when expanded.

TRBJ1-3 | NA | few | TRBV7-9 | TGTGCCAGCAGCCAAGGAGGTGGAAACACCATATATTTT | CASSQGGGNTIYF
TRBJ2-1 | TRBD2 | NA | TRBV28 | TGTGCCAGCAGGGAGAGACTAGCGGGAGGCAACAATGAGCAGTTCTTC | CASRERLAGGNNEQFF
TRBJ2-4 | NA | many | TRBV12-3/TRBV12-4 | TGTGCCAGCAGTTTAAGGCAGGGACAAAACATTCAGTACTTC | CASSLRQGQNIQYF
TRBJ2-5 | NA | NA | TRBV11-2 | TGTGCCAGCAGCACCCTCCGCAGCCTCGAGACCCAGTACTTC | CASSTLRSLETQYF
TRBJ1-5 | NA | few | TRBV3-1 | TGTGCCAGCAGCCGTGGTGTTGACAATCAGCCCCAGCATTTT | CASSRGVDNQPQHF
TRBJ2-2 | NA | many | TRBV29-1 | TGCAGCGTTCGACCAAGTAGGAACACCGGGGAGCTGTTTTTT | CSVRPSRNTGELFF
TRBJ1-1 | NA | NA | TRBV20-1 | TGCAGTGCCCGAACCGGGGCCATGAACACTGAAGCTTTCTTT | CSARTGAMNTEAFF
TRBJ2-7 | NA | NA | TRBV12-3/TRBV12-4 | TGTGCCAGCAGTTTAGCGGGCCGATCCGGGAGCCTCCGGGGAGGAGAGCAGTACTTC | CASSLAGRSGSLRGGEQYF
TRBJ2-1 | TRBD2 | few | TRBV6-2/TRBV6-3 | TGTGCCAGCAGTTTCGACCGGGGCCGAGCGGGAGGGAATGAGCAGTTCTTC | CASSFDRGRAGGNEQFF
TRBJ2-7 | NA | few | TRBV9 | TGTGCCAGCAGCACGGGCCAAGAGGCCTCCTACGAGCAGTACTTC | CASSTGQEASYEQYF
TRBJ2-1 | NA | many | TRBV29-1 | TGCAGCGTTGAGATAGTGTCAAATGAGCAGTTCTTC | CSVEIVSNEQFF
TRBJ2-2 | TRBD1 | NA | TRBV20-1 | TGCAGTGCTAGAGGGACAGGGTTGAGAACCGGGGAGCTGTTTTTT | CSARGTGLRTGELFF
TRBJ1-5 | NA | NA | TRBV10-3 | TGTGCCATCAGTGCGCAGGGTGGGGGTCAGCCCCAGCATTTT | CAISAQGGGQPQHF
TRBJ1-2 | NA | many | TRBV6-2/TRBV6-3 | TGTGCCAGCAGTTACGGAAAAGAACCCTATGGCTACACCTTC | CASSYGKEPYGYTF